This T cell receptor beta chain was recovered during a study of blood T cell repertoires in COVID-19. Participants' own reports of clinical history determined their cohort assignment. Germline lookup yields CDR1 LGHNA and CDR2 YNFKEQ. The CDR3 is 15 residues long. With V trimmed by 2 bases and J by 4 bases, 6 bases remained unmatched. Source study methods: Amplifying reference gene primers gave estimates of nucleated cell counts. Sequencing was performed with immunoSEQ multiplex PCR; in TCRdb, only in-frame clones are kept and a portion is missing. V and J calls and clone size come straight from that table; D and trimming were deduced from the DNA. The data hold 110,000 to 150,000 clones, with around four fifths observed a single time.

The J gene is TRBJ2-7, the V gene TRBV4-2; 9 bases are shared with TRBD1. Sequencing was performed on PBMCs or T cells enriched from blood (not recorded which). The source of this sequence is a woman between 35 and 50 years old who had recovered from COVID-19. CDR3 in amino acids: CASSQPGQGPYEQYF. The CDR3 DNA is TGTGCCAGCAGCCAACCGGGACAGGGCCCGTACGAGCAGTACTTC.